These 25 T cell receptor beta chains were all obtained from the same sample, sequenced in a study of cytomegalovirus exposure and HLA in healthy donors. The PCR used 60 Vbeta and 13 Jbeta primers. Sequenced by immunoSEQ multiplex PCR; TCRdb stores in-frame clones only, minus some. This sample has about 180,000 clones, with roughly 79% found just once. Sequencing input: PBMCs. These receptors were taken from a woman in her 50s in good health and CMV-seropositive.

This rearrangement joins TRBV4-3 to TRBJ1-3; 9 nucleotides line up with TRBD1. This CDR3 region has 14 residues. CDR1 is LGHNA and CDR2 is YSLEER in the germline V gene. The V and J ends lost 5 bases and 9 bases, in that order; junction bases with no gene match: 8. The CDR3 region is CASSYDRGSGTIYF. For the CDR3, the DNA is TGCGCCAGCAGCTATGACAGGGGGAGCGGCACCATATATTTT.

The table lists this clone with a count of one. The rearrangement links TRBV11-3 to TRBJ1-6, with 8 positions matching TRBD1. CDR3 length equals 16 residues. CDR1 is SGHNT, CDR2 YENEEA, per germline. The junction had 8 bases not matched to a gene; V was cut back by 0 bases and J by 10 bases. CDR3 sequence reads: CASSLEGLQGESPLHF. CDR3 DNA sequence: TGTGCCAGCAGCTTAGAGGGTTTACAGGGGGAATCACCCCTCCACTTT.

The V gene is TRBV16, the J gene TRBJ1-2; 7 bases map to TRBD1. Germline V gives CDR1 KGHSY, CDR2 FQNENV. Trimming at V came to 4 bases and at J to 8 bases, leaving 7 bases not matched to a gene. CDR3 length: 13 residues. The CDR3 nucleotides read TGTGCCAGCAGCCCTGACAGGGCTAAAGGCTACACCTTC. As protein: CASSPDRAKGYTF.

This chain joins TRBV10-3 and TRBJ2-5; 10 bases match TRBD2. The CDR3 length is 18 residues. V was clipped by 6 bases and J by 1 base; unmatched bases: 14. The germline V gene encodes CDR1 ENHRY and CDR2 SYGVKD. CDR3 nucleotide sequence: TGTGCCATCAGCCCGGGGGATCTAGCGGGGGACCGCCAAGAGACCCAGTACTTC. This sequence encodes CAISPGDLAGDRQETQYF.

The CDR3: CASSVDLGAYGYTF. CDR3 bases: TGTGCCAGCAGCGTAGATTTGGGGGCATATGGCTACACCTTC. The chain has TRBV9 and TRBJ1-2, with D possibly being TRBD1 (6 bases). The germline gives CDR1 SGDLS, CDR2 YYNGEE. Trimming took 0 bases from V and 5 from J, leaving 11 bases between them. CDR3 size: 14 residues.

This chain joins TRBV7-2 and TRBJ2-3; TRBD1 matches at 8 bases. This CDR3 is built from 14 residues. From germline, CDR1 is SGHTA and CDR2 FQGNSA. Trimming cost V 8 bases and J 2 bases; bases outside gene matches: 6. CDR3 sequence reads: CASQDRAYTDTQYF. The DNA for the CDR3 is TGTGCCAGCCAGGACAGGGCCTACACAGATACGCAGTATTTT.

This chain uses TRBV19 with TRBJ1-5; possible D gene TRBD1, 5 bases. The CDR3 sequence is 14 residues long. Per the germline V gene, CDR1 is LNHDA and CDR2 is SQIVND (reference sequence). Trimming removed 3 bases at V and 3 bases at J, with 9 bases between. The CDR3 here is CASSIRGNNQPQHF. DNA for the CDR3: TGTGCCAGTAGTATTAGGGGTAACAATCAGCCCCAGCATTTT.

V is TRBV2 and J is TRBJ1-2; D is possibly TRBD1 (6 bases). CDR3 length: 17 residues. Trimming shortened V by 10 bases and J by 0 bases, and 24 bases separated the two germline ends. The germline gives CDR1 SNHLY, CDR2 FYNNEI. The CDR3 here is CAISGGEDSSSNYGYTF. The CDR3 DNA reads TGTGCCATCTCTGGGGGCGAGGACAGCAGCTCTAACTATGGCTACACCTTC.

The genes are TRBV6-5 and TRBJ1-5, with 9 nucleotides matching TRBD1. CDR3 length: 16 amino acids. From germline, CDR1 is MNHEY and CDR2 SVGAGI. V dropped 2 bases and J dropped 4; count of bases not matched to a gene: 6. The CDR3 reads CASSYPPGTGNQPQHF. CDR3 DNA sequence: TGTGCCAGCAGTTACCCCCCTGGGACAGGGAATCAGCCCCAGCATTTT.

The chain combines TRBV5-3 with TRBJ1-2; tentative D call: TRBD1 (5 bases). TRBV5-3 is an open reading frame, and its role is uncertain. This CDR3 has 13 residues. V was shortened by 0 bases and J by 13 bases, with 16 bases between the two germline ends. The CDR3 sequence: CARSLANSCQGTF. The CDR3 nucleotides are TGTGCCAGAAGCTTGGCCAACAGCTGCCAGGGCACCTTC.

V gene TRBV6-6 combines with J gene TRBJ2-2; D might be TRBD2 (7 bases). This CDR3 comprises 14 residues. Trimming shortened V by 7 bases and J by 7 bases, and 16 bases separated the two germline ends. The germline gives CDR1 MNHNY, CDR2 SVGAGI (reference sequence). CDR3 DNA sequence: TGTGCCAGCACCCTTACAGGGAGGGTCGGGGAGCTGTTTTTT. Translated, it gives CASTLTGRVGELFF.

The chain recombines TRBV21-1 with TRBJ2-7; the D call of TRBD1 is as the table states it, not checked on the DNA. TRBV21-1 is a documented pseudogene. The CDR3 runs 17 residues. This CDR3 is CASSKYGGRDRVYEQYF. The CDR3 bases are TGTGCCAGCAGCAAATACGGGGGACGGGACAGGGTCTACGAGCAGTACTTC.

The V call is TRBV5-1, the J call TRBJ2-2; no definite D call. Germline values: CDR1 SGHRS, CDR2 YFSETQ. The CDR3 is 15 amino acids. V was cut by 2 bases and J by 0 bases, with 8 bases left in between. The CDR3 here is CASSFFSANTGELFF. The CDR3 DNA reads as TGCGCCAGCAGCTTCTTCTCCGCGAACACCGGGGAGCTGTTTTTT.

This chain connects TRBV7-2 to TRBJ1-2, with D possibly being TRBD1 (6 bases). V shed 3 bases and J shed 4 bases, with 21 bases lying between them. The CDR3 consists of 17 residues. Germline lookup yields CDR1 SGHTA and CDR2 FQGNSA. CDR3 protein: CASSLPYRAEGAYGYTF. The CDR3 nucleotides read TGTGCCAGCAGCTTGCCTTACAGGGCAGAAGGGGCCTATGGCTACACCTTC.

The chain joins TRBV10-2 to TRBJ1-3; D call uncertain. The V gene lost 6 bases and the J gene lost 4 bases, with 10 bases spanning the gap. The germline V gene has CDR1 WSHSY and CDR2 SAAADI. The CDR3 contains 13 residues. For the CDR3, the DNA is TGCGCCAGCAGCACTAGGGCCGGAAACACCATATATTTT. It yields the protein CASSTRAGNTIYF.

The gene calls are TRBV6-5 and TRBJ1-2; D might be TRBD1 (5 bases). The CDR3 spans 14 residues. From germline, CDR1 is MNHEY and CDR2 SVGAGI. V lost 10 bases, J lost 3 bases, and 18 bases lay in between. This CDR3 is CANPKEGTYYGYTF. For the CDR3, the DNA is TGTGCCAACCCAAAGGAGGGGACCTACTATGGCTACACCTTC.

DNA of the CDR3: TGTGCCAGCAGTTCCGGCTTCCCTCTCCTCGGGACATCAACCTACGAGCAGTACTTC. Residues: CASSSGFPLLGTSTYEQYF. V is TRBV28 and J is TRBJ2-7, with a weak D call TRBD1 (6 bases). V dropped 4 bases and J dropped 2 bases, with 27 bases sitting between them. Germline V gene sequence: CDR1 MDHEN, CDR2 SYDVKM. The CDR3 extends over 19 amino acids.

The J gene is TRBJ2-1, the V gene TRBV2, with a tentative D call TRBD1 (5 bases). The CDR3 is 15 residues long. The germline CDR1 and CDR2 sequences are SNHLY and FYNNEI. V was pared by 4 bases and J by 12 bases, with 22 bases between. This CDR3 is CASSGQTFSMLGQFF. The CDR3 DNA sequence: TGTGCCAGCAGTGGACAGACATTCTCTATGCTCGGGCAGTTCTTC.

V gene TRBV28 combines with J gene TRBJ1-1, with a weak D call TRBD1 (5 bases). CDR1 is MDHEN, CDR2 SYDVKM, per germline. The CDR3 length is 16 residues. V gave up 7 bases and J gave up 2 bases, with 20 bases separating them. This chain's CDR3 is CASNLQGATVNTEAFF. In DNA form, the CDR3 reads TGTGCCAGCAACTTGCAGGGCGCGACTGTTAACACTGAAGCTTTCTTT.

This rearrangement joins TRBV30 to TRBJ1-1; D unclear. The ends were cut back, 2 bases at V and 1 base at J, with 8 bases in the middle. Per the germline V gene, CDR1 is GTSNPN and CDR2 is SVGIG (reference sequence). CDR3 length equals 13 residues. CDR3 sequence: CAWSNGGNTEAFF. CDR3 coding DNA: TGTGCCTGGAGTAATGGCGGGAACACTGAAGCTTTCTTT. Full variable domain (missing parts from reference TRBV30 and TRBJ1-1): SQTIHQWPATLVQPVGSPLSLECTVEGTSNPNLYWYRQAAGRGLQLLFYSVGIGQISSEVPQNLSASRPQDRQFILSSKKLLLSDSGFYLCAWSNGGNTEAFFGQGTRLTVV.

This clone showed up just a few times. In DNA, the CDR3 is TGCGCCAGCAGCCAAGAGACTAGAGGACAGCCCCAGCATTTT. This codes for CASSQETRGQPQHF. The chain uses TRBV4-3 and TRBJ1-5, with D unclear. The germline V gene has CDR1 LGHNA and CDR2 YSLEER. The CDR3 has 14 amino acids. The ends were cut back, 0 bases at V and 7 bases at J, with 10 bases in the middle.

The V call is TRBV9, the J call TRBJ1-4, with a weak D call TRBD1 (5 bases). Trimming took 0 bases from V and 5 from J, leaving 11 bases between them. The germline V gene has CDR1 SGDLS and CDR2 YYNGEE. The CDR3 consists of 15 residues. The CDR3 sequence: CASSVGGGKNEKLFF. The CDR3 DNA reads TGTGCCAGCAGCGTAGGGGGCGGTAAGAATGAAAAACTGTTTTTT.

This rearrangement joins TRBV19 to TRBJ1-4, with D perhaps TRBD1 (5 bases). The CDR3 extends over 14 amino acids. CDR1 is LNHDA, CDR2 SQIVND, per germline (reference sequence). Trimming cost V 7 bases and J 5 bases, with 14 bases left between them. CDR3 sequence reads: CASTGTGNNEKLFF. CDR3 in DNA: TGTGCCAGTACGGGCACAGGAAACAATGAAAAACTGTTTTTT.

This clone was detected once. The gene calls are TRBV9 and TRBJ2-2, with 8 positions matching TRBD2. The germline V gene encodes CDR1 SGDLS and CDR2 YYNGEE. The CDR3 totals 15 residues. After removal of 2 bases from V and 7 bases from J, the junction contained 7 bases not matched to a gene. In DNA form, the CDR3 reads TGTGCCAGCAGCGTTTTTTCCGGGACTAGCGGGGAGCTGTTTTTT. Translated, it gives CASSVFSGTSGELFF.

The V and J genes are TRBV6-4 and TRBJ2-5, with 10 bases aligning to TRBD2. This CDR3 is 14 amino acids long. The V and J ends lost 5 bases and 3 bases, in that order; junction bases with no gene match: 3. Germline V gene sequence: CDR1 MRHNA, CDR2 SNTAGT. CDR3 nucleotide sequence: TGTGCCAGCAGTCCCGGGACTAGCGAAGAGACCCAGTACTTC. Encoded protein: CASSPGTSEETQYF.